These T cell receptor beta chains were read from a single sample in a study of regulatory T cells in long-lasting Graves disease. MiXCR, run by TCRdb on the multiplex PCR reads, gives a single entry per CDR3 protein. This sample has some 250,000 distinct CDR3 sequences; 18% occur once, and the top ten carry about 15%. These same data were also listed under a study on T cells in Graves' hyperthyroidism and ophthalmopathy.

The material was peripheral blood mononuclear cells (PBMCs), obtained at new diagnosis, from a patient treated with antithyroid drugs. Receptor source: a young woman with Graves disease. CDR3s include the opening cysteine and the closing phenylalanine or tryptophan. D genes are given only for firm matches. Size is omitted from some rows. Given values are once, few, many or a class for expanded clones.

len: 15; v_gene: TRBV20-1; j_gene: TRBJ2-1; d_gene: NA; abundance: many; CDR3aa: CSARASRSPYNEQFF; CDR3nt: TGCAGTGCTAGAGCTTCGCGGTCCCCCTACAATGAGCAGTTCTTC
len: 16; v_gene: TRBV4-2; j_gene: TRBJ1-6; d_gene: NA; abundance: few; CDR3aa: CASSQVGGVMVSPLHF; CDR3nt: TGTGCCAGCAGCCAAGTGGGAGGGGTTATGGTTTCACCCCTCCACTTT
len: 18; v_gene: TRBV6-1; j_gene: TRBJ1-5; d_gene: NA; abundance: many; CDR3aa: CASRERERTSLSNQPQHF; CDR3nt: TGTGCCAGCAGGGAAAGGGAGAGGACCTCTCTTAGCAATCAGCCCCAGCATTTT
len: 15; v_gene: TRBV7-9; j_gene: TRBJ1-3; d_gene: NA; abundance: many; CDR3aa: CASSLAGSSGNTIYF; CDR3nt: TGTGCCAGCAGCTTAGCTGGGAGCTCTGGAAACACCATATATTTT
len: 11; v_gene: TRBV5-6; j_gene: TRBJ2-4; d_gene: NA; abundance: many; CDR3aa: CASSLGSGRVF; CDR3nt: TGTGCCAGCAGCTTGGGATCGGGAAGGGTCTTC
len: 17; v_gene: TRBV3-1; j_gene: TRBJ2-3; d_gene: TRBD2; abundance: many; CDR3aa: CASSHSSGTTSTDTQYF; CDR3nt: TGTGCCAGCAGCCATTCTAGCGGGACCACTAGCACAGATACGCAGTATTTT
len: 13; v_gene: TRBV9; j_gene: TRBJ1-5; d_gene: NA; abundance: many; CDR3aa: CASSARGHQPQHF; CDR3nt: TGTGCCAGCAGTGCAAGGGGCCATCAGCCCCAGCATTTT
len: 13; v_gene: TRBV29-1; j_gene: TRBJ2-7; d_gene: TRBD2; abundance: NA; CDR3aa: CSVAGLAGYEQYF; CDR3nt: TGCAGCGTTGCGGGACTAGCAGGCTACGAGCAGTACTTC
len: 18; v_gene: TRBV9; j_gene: TRBJ1-2; d_gene: NA; abundance: many; CDR3aa: CASSVAIGHQGSNYGYTF; CDR3nt: TGTGCCAGCAGCGTAGCTATTGGACACCAGGGCTCTAACTATGGCTACACCTTC
len: 11; v_gene: TRBV20-1; j_gene: TRBJ1-2; d_gene: NA; abundance: NA; CDR3aa: CRGRGDYGYTF; CDR3nt: TGCAGGGGCCGGGGGGACTATGGCTACACCTTC
len: 13; v_gene: TRBV11-3; j_gene: TRBJ1-1; d_gene: NA; abundance: many; CDR3aa: CASSTIDSSEAFF; CDR3nt: TGTGCCAGCAGCACTATCGACAGTTCTGAAGCTTTCTTT
len: 16; v_gene: TRBV5-1; j_gene: TRBJ2-7; d_gene: NA; abundance: many; CDR3aa: CASSLWASESSYEQYF; CDR3nt: TGTGCCAGCAGCTTATGGGCCAGCGAAAGCTCCTACGAGCAGTACTTC